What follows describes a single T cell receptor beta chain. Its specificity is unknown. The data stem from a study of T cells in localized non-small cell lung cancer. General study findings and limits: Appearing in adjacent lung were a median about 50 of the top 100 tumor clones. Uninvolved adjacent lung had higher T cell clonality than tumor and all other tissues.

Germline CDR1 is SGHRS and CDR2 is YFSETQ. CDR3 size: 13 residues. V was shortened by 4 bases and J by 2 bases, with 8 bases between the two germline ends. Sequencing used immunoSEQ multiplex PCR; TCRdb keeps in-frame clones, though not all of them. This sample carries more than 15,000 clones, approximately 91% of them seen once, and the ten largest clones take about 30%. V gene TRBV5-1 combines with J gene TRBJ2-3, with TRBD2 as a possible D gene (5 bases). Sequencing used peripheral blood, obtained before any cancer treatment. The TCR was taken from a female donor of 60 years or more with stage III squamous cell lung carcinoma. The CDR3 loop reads CASSLDSTDTQYF. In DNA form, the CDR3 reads TGCGCCAGCAGCCTGGACTCCACAGATACGCAGTATTTT.